The present entry profiles one T cell receptor (beta chain) with its context. Enrolled during active infection, Seattle patients were then followed longitudinally. This sample stems from a study of blood T cell repertoires in COVID-19. The wider study: Acute and convalescent COVID-19 specimens originated in the United States, Italy and Spain.

Sequenced by immunoSEQ multiplex PCR; TCRdb stores in-frame clones only, minus some. Among approximately 25,000 clones, approximately 75% were seen once, and the ten largest hold over 6.5%. This CDR3 has 17 amino acids. V shed 1 base and J 5 bases; nucleotides not matched to a gene: 12. CDR1 and CDR2 from the germline V gene are SGHRS and YFSETQ. The clonotype was recovered from a man aged 45-65 years with COVID-19, enrolled during active disease. The chain links TRBV5-1 to TRBJ2-3, with 8 bases lining up with TRBD2. Material: peripheral blood. This chain's CDR3 is CASSLSQGSGTGDTQYF. DNA of the CDR3: TGCGCCAGCAGCTTGTCCCAAGGTAGCGGGACGGGAGATACGCAGTATTTT.